The 2 T cell receptor beta chains reported below all come from one sample, sequenced in a study of monozygotic twins with cystic fibrosis. Assay: immunoSEQ multiplex PCR; the TCRdb copy retains only in-frame clones and omits some. The repertoire includes under 30,000 clones, around 96% of them detected once, and roughly 2.5% sits in the top ten. Sequences were obtained from blood. These receptors all come from a girl aged 2 to 10 with cystic fibrosis.

The rearrangement uses TRBV7-8 and TRBJ2-1, with a weak D call TRBD2 (7 bases). With 2 bases removed from V and 7 bases from J, the gap between germline ends came to 15 bases. Germline V lookup: CDR1 SGHVS, CDR2 FQNEAQ. CDR3 length: 15 residues. CDR3 region: CASSLPRGGGNEQFF. CDR3 in DNA: TGTGCCAGCAGCTTACCCAGGGGAGGGGGGAATGAGCAGTTCTTC.

CDR3 sequence (DNA): TGCGCCAGCAGCCAAGCCGGCAGTATAGGTGAAGCTTTCTTT. It translates to CASSQAGSIGEAFF. This chain uses TRBV4-1 with TRBJ1-1; no clear D gene. The germline V and J ends were trimmed by 1 base and 7 bases, with 13 bases remaining between them. Germline assignment: CDR1 MGHRA and CDR2 YSYEKL. This CDR3 is 14 amino acids long.